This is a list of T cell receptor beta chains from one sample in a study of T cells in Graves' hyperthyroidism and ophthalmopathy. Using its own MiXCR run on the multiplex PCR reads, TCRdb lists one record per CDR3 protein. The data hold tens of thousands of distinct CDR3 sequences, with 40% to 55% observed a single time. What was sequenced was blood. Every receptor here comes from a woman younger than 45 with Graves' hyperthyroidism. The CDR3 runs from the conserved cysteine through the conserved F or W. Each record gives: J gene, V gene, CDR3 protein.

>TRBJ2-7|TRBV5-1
CASGQAVEQYF
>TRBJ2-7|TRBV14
CASSRPGQGFDYEQYF
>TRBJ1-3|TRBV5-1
CASSFYICSASEGAGNTIYF
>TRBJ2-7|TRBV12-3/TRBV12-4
CASSLKQGGSGYEQYF
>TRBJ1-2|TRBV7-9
CASSSGDSFYGYTF
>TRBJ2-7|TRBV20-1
CSVPLVGGRPQYF
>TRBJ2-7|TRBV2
CASSADRYAYEQYF
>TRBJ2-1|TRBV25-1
CASSEFGLAGGYNEQFF
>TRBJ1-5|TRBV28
CASSSGRWTLQPQHF
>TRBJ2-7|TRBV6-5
CASSSTGGTYEQYF
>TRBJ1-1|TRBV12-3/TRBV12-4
CATRGDTEAFF
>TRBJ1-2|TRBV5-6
CASTNFQTEPNYGYTF
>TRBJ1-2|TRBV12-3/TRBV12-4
CASSYGQSGYGYTF
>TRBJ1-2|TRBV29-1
CSAMDPPGYGYAF